The clone carrying this T cell receptor (beta chain) was observed a few times. Antigen unknown. Naive CD8 sequencing libraries were generated from approximately 22,000 to 940,000 sorted cells, with 10%, 30% or 50% RNA as input. Naive CD8 T cell sorting was performed on the CD8+CD4-CCR7+CD45RA+ phenotype. TCRdb reprocessed the PCR reads via MiXCR and lists one record per CDR3 protein. The data contain about 510,000 distinct CDR3 sequences, around 23% of them singletons. These data originate in a study of molecular identifiers for immune sequencing clone quantification. Looked up from germline, CDR1 is SGHAT and CDR2 is FQNNGV. This CDR3 comprises 13 residues. Trimming cost V 5 bases and J 7 bases, with 14 bases left between them. The study, taken as a whole, reports: Spiked Jurkat TCR RNA originating from one cell could reportedly be identified amid more than 950,000 naive cells. Clonotypes surpassing 20 RNA copies contained over 98% of effector molecules, versus under 1% in naive cells.

The rearrangement uses TRBV11-2 and TRBJ1-1, with D unresolved. This receptor was taken from a human donor in good health. Some libraries in this study had Jurkat cell RNA spiked in. The specimen sequenced was naive CD8+ T cells from blood, with Jurkat cell RNA spiked in. Subset denoted: FACS-sorted CD8+CD4-CCR7+CD45RA+ naive T cells. The CDR3, as DNA: TGTGCCAGCAGCGTATTGAAGACGGATGAAGCTTTCTTT. Translated: CASSVLKTDEAFF. The variable domain in full, completed from reference TRBV11-2 and TRBJ1-1, reads EAGVAQSPRYKIIEKRQSVAFWCNPISGHATLYWYQQILGQGPKLLIQFQNNGVVDDSQLPKDRFSAERLKGVDSTLKIQPAKLEDSAVYLCASSVLKTDEAFFGQGTRLTVV.